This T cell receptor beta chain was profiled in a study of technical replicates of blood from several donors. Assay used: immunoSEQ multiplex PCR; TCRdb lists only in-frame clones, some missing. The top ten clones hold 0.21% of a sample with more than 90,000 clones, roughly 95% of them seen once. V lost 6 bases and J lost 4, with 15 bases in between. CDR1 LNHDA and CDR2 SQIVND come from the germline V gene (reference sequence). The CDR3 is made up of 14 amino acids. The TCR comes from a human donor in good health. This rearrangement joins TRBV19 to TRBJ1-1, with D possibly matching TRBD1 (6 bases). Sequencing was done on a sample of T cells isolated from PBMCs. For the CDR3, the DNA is TGTGCCAGTAGGGAAATACGCAGGGGCACTGAAGCTTTCTTT. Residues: CASREIRRGTEAFF.